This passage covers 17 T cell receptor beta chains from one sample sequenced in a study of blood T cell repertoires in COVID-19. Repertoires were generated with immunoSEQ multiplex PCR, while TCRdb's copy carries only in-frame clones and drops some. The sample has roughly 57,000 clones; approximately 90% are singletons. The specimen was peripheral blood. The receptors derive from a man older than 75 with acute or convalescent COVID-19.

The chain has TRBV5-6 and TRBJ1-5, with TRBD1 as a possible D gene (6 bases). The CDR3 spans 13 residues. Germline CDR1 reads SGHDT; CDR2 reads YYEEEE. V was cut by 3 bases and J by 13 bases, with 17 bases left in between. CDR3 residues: CASSSQLQGFQHF. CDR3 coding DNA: TGTGCCAGCAGCTCGCAATTACAGGGATTTCAGCATTTT.

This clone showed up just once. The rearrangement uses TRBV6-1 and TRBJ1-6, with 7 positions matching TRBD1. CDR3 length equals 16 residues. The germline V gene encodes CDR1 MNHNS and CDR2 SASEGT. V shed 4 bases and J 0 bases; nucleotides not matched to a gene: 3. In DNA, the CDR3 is TGTGCCAGCAGTGCACAGGGGACCTCCTATAATTCACCCCTCCACTTT. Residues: CASSAQGTSYNSPLHF.

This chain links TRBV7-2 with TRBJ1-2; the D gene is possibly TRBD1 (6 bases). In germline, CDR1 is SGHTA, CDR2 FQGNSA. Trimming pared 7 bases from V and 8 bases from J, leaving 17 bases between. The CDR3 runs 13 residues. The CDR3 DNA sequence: TGTGCCAGCACCCTCTCAGGGGTCGGCGGCTACACCTTC. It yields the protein CASTLSGVGGYTF.

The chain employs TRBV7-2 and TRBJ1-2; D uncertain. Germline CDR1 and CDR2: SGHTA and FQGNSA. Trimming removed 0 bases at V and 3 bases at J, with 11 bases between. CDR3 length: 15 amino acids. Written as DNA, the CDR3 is TGTGCCAGCAGCTTAGCGCACAGCAGTTACTATGGCTACACCTTC. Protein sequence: CASSLAHSSYYGYTF.

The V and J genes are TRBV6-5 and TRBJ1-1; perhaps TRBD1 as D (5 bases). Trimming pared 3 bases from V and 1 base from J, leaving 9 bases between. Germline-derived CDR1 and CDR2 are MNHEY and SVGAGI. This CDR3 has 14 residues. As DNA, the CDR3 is TGTGCCAGCAGTTATCAGGACAAGAACACTGAAGCTTTCTTT. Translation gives CASSYQDKNTEAFF.

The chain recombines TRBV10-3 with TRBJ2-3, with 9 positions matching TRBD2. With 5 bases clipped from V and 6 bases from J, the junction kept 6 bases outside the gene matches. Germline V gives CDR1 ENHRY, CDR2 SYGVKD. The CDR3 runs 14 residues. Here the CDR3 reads CAISLAGTVDTQYF. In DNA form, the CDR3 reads TGTGCCATCAGTCTAGCGGGGACAGTGGATACGCAGTATTTT.

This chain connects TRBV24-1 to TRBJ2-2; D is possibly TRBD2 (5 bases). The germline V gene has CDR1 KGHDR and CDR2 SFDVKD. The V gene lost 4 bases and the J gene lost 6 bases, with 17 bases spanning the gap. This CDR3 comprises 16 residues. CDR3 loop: CATSESVRGRAGELFF. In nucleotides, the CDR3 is TGTGCCACCAGTGAGTCCGTTCGGGGTCGGGCCGGGGAGCTGTTTTTT.

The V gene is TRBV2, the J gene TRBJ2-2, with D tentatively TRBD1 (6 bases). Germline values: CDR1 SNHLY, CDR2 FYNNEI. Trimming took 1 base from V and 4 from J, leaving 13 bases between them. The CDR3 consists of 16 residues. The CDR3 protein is CASSEEQGRSTGELFF. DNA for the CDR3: TGTGCCAGCAGTGAAGAACAGGGAAGAAGCACCGGGGAGCTGTTTTTT.

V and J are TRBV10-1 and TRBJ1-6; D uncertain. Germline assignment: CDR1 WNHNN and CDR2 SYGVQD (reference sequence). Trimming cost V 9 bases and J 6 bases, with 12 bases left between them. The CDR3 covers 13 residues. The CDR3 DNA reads TGCGCCAGAAACTTTCGTAGTAATTCACCCCTCCACTTT. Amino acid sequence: CARNFRSNSPLHF.

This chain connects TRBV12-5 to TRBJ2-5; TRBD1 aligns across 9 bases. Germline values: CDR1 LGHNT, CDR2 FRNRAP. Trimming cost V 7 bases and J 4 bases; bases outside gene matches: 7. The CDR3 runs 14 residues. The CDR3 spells CASAPGQGPETQYF. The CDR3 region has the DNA TGTGCTAGTGCCCCGGGACAGGGCCCAGAGACCCAGTACTTC.

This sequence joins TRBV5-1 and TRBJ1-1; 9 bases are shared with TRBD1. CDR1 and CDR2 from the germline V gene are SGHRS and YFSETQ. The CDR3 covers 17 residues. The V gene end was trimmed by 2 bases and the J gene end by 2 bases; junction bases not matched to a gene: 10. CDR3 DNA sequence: TGCGCCAGCAGCTTAACCGGGACAGGGAGTAGTAACACTGAAGCTTTCTTT. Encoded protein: CASSLTGTGSSNTEAFF.

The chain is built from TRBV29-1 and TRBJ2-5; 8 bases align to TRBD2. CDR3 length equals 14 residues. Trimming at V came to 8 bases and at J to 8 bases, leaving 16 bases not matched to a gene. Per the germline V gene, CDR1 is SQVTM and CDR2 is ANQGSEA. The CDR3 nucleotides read TGCAGCTACTCCCCGGTAGCGGGGAGAGAAACCCAGTACTTC. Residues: CSYSPVAGRETQYF.

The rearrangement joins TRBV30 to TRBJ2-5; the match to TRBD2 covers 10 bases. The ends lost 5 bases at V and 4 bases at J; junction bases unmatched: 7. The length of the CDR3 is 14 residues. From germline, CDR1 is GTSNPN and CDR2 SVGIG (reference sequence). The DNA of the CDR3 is TGTGCCTGGGGAGGAGTAGCGGGGGGAGAGACCCAGTACTTC. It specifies CAWGGVAGGETQYF. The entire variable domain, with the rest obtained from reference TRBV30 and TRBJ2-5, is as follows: SQTIHQWPATLVQPVGSPLSLECTVEGTSNPNLYWYRQAAGRGLQLLFYSVGIGQISSEVPQNLSASRPQDRQFILSSKKLLLSDSGFYLCAWGGVAGGETQYFGPGTRLLVL.

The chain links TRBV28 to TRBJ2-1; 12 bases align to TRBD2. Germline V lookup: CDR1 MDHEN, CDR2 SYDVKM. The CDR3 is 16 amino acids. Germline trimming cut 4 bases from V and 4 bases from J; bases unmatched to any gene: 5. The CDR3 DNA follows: TGTGCCAGCAGTTCCCGGACTAGCGGGGTGTACAATGAGCAGTTCTTC. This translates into CASSSRTSGVYNEQFF.

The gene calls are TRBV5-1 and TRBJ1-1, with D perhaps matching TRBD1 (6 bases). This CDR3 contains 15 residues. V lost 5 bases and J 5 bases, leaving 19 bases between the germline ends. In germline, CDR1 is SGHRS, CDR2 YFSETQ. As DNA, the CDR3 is TGCGCCAGCAGACCAACAGGGATGTCGGAGACTGAAGCTTTCTTT. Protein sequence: CASRPTGMSETEAFF.

This chain's CDR3 is CASSQDGGSYNEQFF. CDR3 bases: TGTGCCAGCAGCCAAGATGGAGGCTCCTACAATGAGCAGTTCTTC. V gene TRBV3-1 (or the pseudogene TRBV3-2) combines with J gene TRBJ2-1, with D perhaps matching TRBD2 (5 bases). CDR1 is LGHDT, CDR2 YNNKEL, per germline (reference sequence). Trimming shortened V by 0 bases and J by 0 bases, and 6 bases separated the two germline ends. The CDR3 extends over 15 amino acids.

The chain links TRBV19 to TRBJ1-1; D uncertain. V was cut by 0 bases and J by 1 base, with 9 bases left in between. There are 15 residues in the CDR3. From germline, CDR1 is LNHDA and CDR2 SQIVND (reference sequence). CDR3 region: CASSIDLQANTEAFF. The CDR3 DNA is TGTGCCAGTAGTATAGATCTGCAGGCGAACACTGAAGCTTTCTTT.